The 17 T cell receptor beta chains given below trace back to one sample, sequenced in a study of shared clonotypes between healthy human individuals. Sequenced by immunoSEQ multiplex PCR; TCRdb stores in-frame clones only, minus some. This sample has some 2 million clones; 85% to 95% occur once, and the top ten carry about 0.13%. Material for sequencing was naive CD4+ T cells sorted from blood. Stated subset: CD45RA+ positively selected. The origin of the receptors is a man between 18 and 35 years old in good health.

The genes are TRBV27 and TRBJ1-2; D gene ambiguous. The CDR3 is 14 residues long. Germline CDR1 and CDR2: MNHEY and SMNVEV (reference sequence). Trimming stripped 6 bases from V and 0 bases from J, with 11 bases between. The CDR3 nucleotides are TGTGCCAGCAGATTTAGCAAGTCTAACTATGGCTACACCTTC. It codes for CASRFSKSNYGYTF.

This sequence joins TRBV11-1 and TRBJ2-5; D is uncertain. The CDR3 is 14 amino acids. The V and J ends lost 0 bases and 3 bases respectively, with 8 bases between them. Germline CDR1 reads SGHAT; CDR2 reads FQDESV (reference sequence). The CDR3: CASSLAYQKETQYF. CDR3 bases: TGTGCCAGCAGCTTAGCTTACCAGAAAGAGACCCAGTACTTC.

V and J are TRBV6-1 and TRBJ2-1; D possibly corresponds to TRBD2 (6 bases). The germline V gene has CDR1 MNHNS and CDR2 SASEGT. The CDR3 contains 15 residues. V lost 9 bases to trimming and J lost 5 bases, with 20 bases between them. CDR3 sequence (DNA): TGTGCCAGTATGCTGGGGGTAGCGGCGAACAATGAGCAGTTCTTC. It yields the protein CASMLGVAANNEQFF.

This clone showed up just once. The J gene is TRBJ2-7, the V gene TRBV7-9; 9 nucleotides align to TRBD1. The CDR3 runs to 14 residues. From germline, CDR1 is SEHNR and CDR2 FQNEAQ (reference sequence). V shed 5 bases, J shed 6 bases, and the junction held 8 bases outside the gene matches. The CDR3 reads CASSQGTGGVEQYF. The CDR3 region has the DNA TGTGCCAGCAGCCAGGGAACAGGGGGCGTCGAGCAGTACTTC.

The J gene is TRBJ1-5, the V gene TRBV21-1; the D call of TRBD1 is as the table states it, not checked on the DNA. TRBV21-1 is classified as a pseudogene. This CDR3 contains 16 residues. CDR3 loop: CASSFTGTGLGQPQHF. The DNA of the CDR3 is TGTGCCAGCAGCTTCACCGGGACAGGGCTCGGGCAGCCCCAGCATTTT.

This sequence joins TRBV5-1 and TRBJ1-5, with TRBD1 matching 7 bases. CDR1 and CDR2 (germline): SGHRS, YFSETQ. The V and J ends lost 3 bases and 7 bases, in that order; junction bases with no gene match: 10. The CDR3 has 15 residues. The CDR3: CASSWGTGERQPQHF. The CDR3 nucleotides are TGCGCCAGCAGCTGGGGAACAGGGGAAAGGCAGCCCCAGCATTTT.

This sequence joins TRBV19 and TRBJ2-7; 9 bases fit TRBD2. The junction had 8 bases not matched to a gene; V was cut back by 3 bases and J by 2 bases. Looked up from germline, CDR1 is LNHDA and CDR2 is SQIVND (reference sequence). The CDR3 totals 16 residues. CDR3 amino acids: CASSIYSGSRTYEQYF. The CDR3 region has the DNA TGTGCCAGTAGTATCTATAGCGGGAGTAGAACCTACGAGCAGTACTTC.

A remark on this clone: An end of the junction does not agree with germline; a read error may underlie this. V gene TRBV2 combines with J gene TRBJ2-2; TRBD1 matches at 8 bases. This CDR3 region has 14 residues. Germline CDR1 is SNHLY and CDR2 is FYNNEI. CDR3 nucleotides: TGTGCCAGCAGTAGACAGGGGAACCCCGGGGAGCTGTTTTTT. Amino acid sequence: CASSRQGNPGELFF. Variable domain in full (rest from reference TRBV2 and TRBJ2-2): EPEVTQTPSHQVTQMGQEVILRCVPISNHLYFYWYRQILGQKVEFLVSFYNNEISEKSEIFDDQFSVERPDGSNFTLKIRSTKLEDSAMYFCASSRQGNPGELFFGEGSRLTVL.

The gene calls are TRBV19 and TRBJ1-6; 7 positions match TRBD1. Trimming took 6 bases from V and 4 from J; bases not matched to a gene: 6. This CDR3 contains 15 residues. CDR1 LNHDA and CDR2 SQIVND come from the germline V gene (reference sequence). CDR3 sequence reads: CASRRGQNYNSPLHF. CDR3 coding DNA: TGTGCCAGTAGGCGGGGACAGAATTATAATTCACCCCTCCACTTT.

The chain links TRBV10-3 to TRBJ2-1; the D gene could be TRBD1 or TRBD2 (6 bases each). This CDR3 has 16 amino acids. V was clipped by 1 base and J by 8 bases, with 18 bases between them. Germline V CDR1 and CDR2: ENHRY, SYGVKD. The CDR3 coding sequence is TGTGCCATCAGTGAGTTAGCAAGGGTCGGGGGCGATGAGCAGTTCTTC. Amino acids: CAISELARVGGDEQFF.

The genes are TRBV11-2 and TRBJ1-1, with unresolved D. CDR1 and CDR2 from the germline V gene are SGHAT and FQNNGV. This CDR3 has 14 residues. Trimming took 1 base from V and 11 from J, leaving 17 bases between them. The CDR3 reads CASSLGMTGLRAFF. The CDR3 bases are TGTGCCAGCAGCTTAGGAATGACGGGCCTGCGGGCTTTCTTT.

This chain joins TRBV28 and TRBJ1-1; no reliable D call. V was pared by 6 bases and J by 5 bases, with 13 bases between. The CDR3 is 13 residues long. Germline CDR1 reads MDHEN; CDR2 reads SYDVKM. The CDR3 here is CASRPPSGTEAFF. As DNA, the CDR3 is TGTGCCAGCAGACCTCCATCGGGAACTGAAGCTTTCTTT.

With respect to this clone: The same CDR3 can be traced to other DNA sequences in this sample. The chain links TRBV5-6 to TRBJ1-1; weak D call: TRBD1 (6 bases). This CDR3 has 14 amino acids. CDR1 is SGHDT and CDR2 is YYEEEE in the germline V gene. V was cut by 0 bases and J by 0 bases, with 6 bases left in between. The CDR3 DNA is TGTGCCAGCAGCTTGGGGACAGTGAACACTGAAGCTTTCTTT. Amino acid sequence: CASSLGTVNTEAFF.

The chain links TRBV18 to TRBJ1-6, with TRBD1 matching over 8 bases. This CDR3 comprises 14 residues. The V and J ends lost 3 bases and 10 bases, in that order; junction bases with no gene match: 5. Germline V gene sequence: CDR1 KGHSH, CDR2 LQKENI. CDR3 region: CASSPGAGGSPLHF. CDR3 nucleotides: TGTGCCAGCTCACCGGGGGCAGGGGGCTCACCCCTCCACTTT.

The chain is built from TRBV6-1 and TRBJ2-3; D might be TRBD1 (6 bases). CDR1 is MNHNS and CDR2 is SASEGT in the germline V gene. The CDR3 is made up of 14 amino acids. V shed 3 bases and J shed 5 bases, with 12 bases lying between them. CDR3 in DNA: TGTGCCAGCAGTGACTGGGGGCGCCAAGATACGCAGTATTTT. The encoded protein is CASSDWGRQDTQYF.

The CDR3 loop is CASSLGALNYGYTF. CDR3 bases: TGTGCCAGCAGCTTGGGAGCTCTAAACTATGGCTACACCTTC. This chain uses TRBV5-6 with TRBJ1-2; D remains ambiguous. This CDR3 spans 14 amino acids. In germline, CDR1 is SGHDT, CDR2 YYEEEE. Trimming took off 0 bases at V and 2 bases at J, with 8 bases between the two ends.

This chain links TRBV6-4 with TRBJ1-2; 8 bases match TRBD1. CDR3 size: 14 residues. Per the germline V gene, CDR1 is MRHNA and CDR2 is SNTAGT. Losses at the gene ends were 5 bases for V and 1 base for J; bases not matched to a gene: 3. The CDR3 region is CASSPTGGNYGYTF. CDR3 in DNA: TGTGCCAGCAGTCCTACAGGGGGTAACTATGGCTACACCTTC.